Sequencing of this T cell receptor (beta chain) was carried out in a study of cytomegalovirus exposure and HLA in healthy donors. Overall study results and limits: Indistinguishable V segments such as TRBV6-2 and TRBV6-3 were excluded.

It was healthy bone marrow donors who served as donors. PCR primers comprised 60 Vbeta and 13 Jbeta primers. Assay: immunoSEQ multiplex PCR; the TCRdb copy retains only in-frame clones and omits some. In the table there are approximately 130,000 clones, around three quarters of which are singletons. Regarding this clone: Its cognate antigen is unknown.

Germline trimming cut 6 bases from V and 2 bases from J; bases unmatched to any gene: 4. Germline V gene sequence: CDR1 SGHNT, CDR2 YENEEA. The length of the CDR3 is 14 residues. This chain joins TRBV11-3 and TRBJ2-3; 8 positions agree with TRBD2. The origin of this receptor is a woman in her forties or fifties in good health and CMV-seronegative. Material: PBMCs. DNA of the CDR3: TGTGCCAGCAGTTTTAGCGGGAACACAGATACGCAGTATTTT. This sequence encodes CASSFSGNTDTQYF.